Described below is a single T cell receptor beta chain sequence and its context. This CDR3 region has 15 residues. V dropped 1 base and J dropped 5 bases, with 15 bases sitting between them. Germline CDR1 SGHTA, CDR2 FQGNSA. Under the authors' procedure: Quantification of nucleated cells was approximated via reference gene primer amplification. The protocol was immunoSEQ multiplex PCR, while the TCRdb copy is restricted to in-frame clones and leaves out a portion. The V and J calls and clone size were taken over from that table, and D and trimming were inferred from the DNA. Of hundreds of thousands of clones in the sample, 90% were seen once. These data belong to a study of blood T cell repertoires in COVID-19. Study-level information: Acute and convalescent COVID-19 samples came from the United States, Italy and Spain.

The study recruited people aged about 18 to 90 years across 20 to 30 US areas. Participants were placed into cohorts based on the clinical history they reported. This clonotype was sampled from a woman under 30 with acute COVID-19. This chain connects TRBV7-2 to TRBJ2-7, with D possibly being TRBD2 (6 bases). Sequencing was performed on PBMCs or T cells enriched from blood (not recorded which). CDR3 region: CASSLVGGMVHEQYF. The CDR3 DNA is TGTGCCAGCAGCTTAGTGGGGGGTATGGTACACGAGCAGTACTTC. The entire variable domain, with the rest obtained from reference TRBV7-2 and TRBJ2-7, is as follows: GAGVSQSPSNKVTEKGKDVELRCDPISGHTALYWYRQSLGQGLEFLIYFQGNSAPDKSGLPSDRFSAERTGGSVSTLTIQRTQQEDSAVYLCASSLVGGMVHEQYFGPGTRLTVT.